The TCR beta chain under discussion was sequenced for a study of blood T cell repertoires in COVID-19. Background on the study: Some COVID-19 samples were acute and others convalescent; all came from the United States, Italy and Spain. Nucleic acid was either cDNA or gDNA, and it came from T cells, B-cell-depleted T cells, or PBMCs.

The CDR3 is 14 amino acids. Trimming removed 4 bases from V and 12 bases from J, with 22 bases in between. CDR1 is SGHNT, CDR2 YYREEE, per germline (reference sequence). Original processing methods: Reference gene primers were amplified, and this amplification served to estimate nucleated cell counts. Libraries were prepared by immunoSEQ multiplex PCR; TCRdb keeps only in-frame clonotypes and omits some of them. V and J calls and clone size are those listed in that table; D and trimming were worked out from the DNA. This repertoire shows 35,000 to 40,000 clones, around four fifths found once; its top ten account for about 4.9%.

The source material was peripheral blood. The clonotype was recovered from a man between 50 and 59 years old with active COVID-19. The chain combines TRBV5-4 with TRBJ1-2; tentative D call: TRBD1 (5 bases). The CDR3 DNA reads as TGTGCCAGCAGCCTTCCGGGGACTACCTTTATCGACACCTTC. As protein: CASSLPGTTFIDTF.